This is a list of T cell receptor beta chains from one sample in a study of T cell repertoires in cytomegalovirus infection. One entry per CDR3 protein, called by TCRdb with MiXCR from the reads. The repertoire includes 150,000 to 160,000 distinct CDR3 sequences, roughly a quarter of them detected once, and approximately 11% sits in the top ten. Sequencing used PBMCs. These receptor sequences come from a human donor in good health (CMV status not recorded). Some clones in this sample may be carry-over from other donors' samples. CDR3s leave out the opening cysteine and the closing phenylalanine or tryptophan.

j_call cdr3_length v_call cdr3_aa
TRBJ2-2 13 TRBV13 ASSFSLRNTGELF
TRBJ2-5 12 TRBV28 ASSPLWGAETQY
TRBJ1-4 12 TRBV28 ASSLIGVGEKLF
TRBJ2-7 10 TRBV6-2/TRBV6-3 ASSYSRGEQY
TRBJ1-4 11 TRBV12-3/TRBV12-4 ASSFDRVEKLF
TRBJ2-3 12 TRBV28 ASSSLAGTDTQY
TRBJ2-7 12 TRBV20-1 SAPPRASSYEQY
TRBJ1-6 12 TRBV20-1 SARDRVGNSPLH
TRBJ1-1 9 TRBV29-1 SVVLGSGAF
TRBJ2-3 13 TRBV28 ASSLLAGGSDTQY
TRBJ1-5 9 TRBV12-3/TRBV12-4 ASSSVGPQH
TRBJ2-5 12 TRBV24-1 ATSESGTRETQY
TRBJ1-1 11 TRBV4-1 ASSPPRGTEAF
TRBJ1-1 12 TRBV29-1 SGVKTGTNTEAF
TRBJ2-5 12 TRBV7-2 ASSRSGRGETQY
TRBJ2-2 13 TRBV7-6 ASSSSGGTTGELF
TRBJ2-2 13 TRBV15 ATSRAGGPGGELF
TRBJ1-5 13 TRBV20-1 SARGDIYSNQPQH
TRBJ2-7 11 TRBV7-7 ASSLGTGFEQY
TRBJ2-5 15 TRBV11-1 ASSSHKAGAHQETQY
TRBJ2-1 15 TRBV2 ASSEGIGRGGRYEQF
TRBJ2-3 14 TRBV10-3 AISEPLRGGVDTQY
TRBJ2-3 15 TRBV2 ASSGAGGLSSTDTQY
TRBJ2-7 12 TRBV6-2/TRBV6-3 ASSYGNRAYEQY
TRBJ1-5 18 TRBV20-1 SARDPTGMGQGAGNQPQH
TRBJ2-1 13 TRBV28 ASSFSGGPYNEQF
TRBJ1-1 12 TRBV6-2/TRBV6-3 ASSYAGMNTEAF
TRBJ2-7 12 TRBV27 ASRRTGPSYEQY
TRBJ2-7 15 TRBV6-2/TRBV6-3 PSNQSTWRGGSYEQY
TRBJ1-2 13 TRBV7-9 ASSWGAGAGDGYT
TRBJ1-1 10 TRBV11-3 ASSLTGAEAF
TRBJ2-7 14 TRBV28 ASSPGGRGGSYEQY
TRBJ2-1 16 TRBV14 ASSPLEGWGSSYNEQF
TRBJ2-2 11 TRBV7-8 ASSFRDTGELF
TRBJ1-1 13 TRBV20-1 SARGSAAMNTEAF
TRBJ1-1 12 TRBV28 ASSYGEGGTEAF
TRBJ2-5 12 TRBV28 ASKGGSPQETQY
TRBJ2-7 13 TRBV28 ASSFGREYSYEQY